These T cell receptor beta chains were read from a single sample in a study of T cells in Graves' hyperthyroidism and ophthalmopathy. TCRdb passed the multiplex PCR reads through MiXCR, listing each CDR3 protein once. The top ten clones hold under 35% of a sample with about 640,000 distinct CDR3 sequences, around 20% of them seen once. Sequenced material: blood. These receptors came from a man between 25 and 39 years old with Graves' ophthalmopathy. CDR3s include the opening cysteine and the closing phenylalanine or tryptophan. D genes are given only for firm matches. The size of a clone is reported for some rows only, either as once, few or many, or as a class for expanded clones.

CASRGAGAGDTQYF TGTGCCAGCAGGGGAGCGGGAGCGGGGGATACGCAGTATTTT TRBJ2-3 TRBD2 few TRBV6-2/TRBV6-3
CTSMADTQYF TGTACCAGCATGGCAGATACGCAGTATTTT TRBJ2-3 . . TRBV12-3/TRBV12-4
CSAPEAGSEQYF TGCAGTGCGCCGGAAGCAGGGTCCGAGCAGTACTTC TRBJ2-7 . . TRBV20-1
CASSLPTGLQETQYF TGTGCCAGCAGCCTACCCACGGGACTTCAAGAGACCCAGTACTTC TRBJ2-5 . . TRBV7-9
CASSSPGADEQFF TGTGCCAGCAGTTCACCAGGGGCTGATGAGCAGTTCTTC TRBJ2-1 . . TRBV27
CASRDQEETQYF TGTGCCAGCAGGGACCAAGAAGAGACCCAGTACTTC TRBJ2-5 . many TRBV2
CASSPTGVPDTQYF TGTGCCAGCTCACCAACGGGGGTCCCAGATACGCAGTATTTT TRBJ2-3 . many TRBV18
CASSEEGAGYEQYF TGTGCCAGCAGTGAGGAGGGAGCAGGATACGAGCAGTACTTC TRBJ2-7 . many TRBV2
CATSDLDSSGSVGDTQYF TGTGCCACCAGTGATTTGGACTCTAGCGGGAGTGTGGGAGATACGCAGTATTTT TRBJ2-3 TRBD2 . TRBV24-1
CASSIPNRQESYEQYF TGTGCCAGTAGTATCCCCAACAGACAGGAGTCCTACGAGCAGTACTTC TRBJ2-7 . . TRBV19
CASSETRRGYGYTF TGTGCCAGCAGTGAGACAAGGAGGGGCTATGGCTACACCTTC TRBJ1-2 . . TRBV6-1
CASSDIAGAYNEQFF TGTGCCAGCAGTGATATCGCGGGGGCCTACAATGAGCAGTTCTTC TRBJ2-1 TRBD2 . TRBV2
CASSRDTGELFF TGTGCCAGCAGCCGGGACACCGGGGAGCTGTTTTTT TRBJ2-2 . many TRBV11-2
CASSPLGLAGNEQFF TGTGCCAGCTCACCCCTCGGACTAGCGGGCAATGAGCAGTTCTTC TRBJ2-1 TRBD2 many TRBV18
CASSPLPTVNTGELFF TGTGCCAGCTCACCCCTTCCGACCGTTAACACCGGGGAGCTGTTTTTT TRBJ2-2 . . TRBV18
CASSRGPYSYNEQFF TGTGCCAGCAGCCGGGGTCCATACTCCTACAATGAGCAGTTCTTC TRBJ2-1 . . TRBV7-2
CASSPIARYHEQYF TGTGCCAGCAGTCCTATCGCCCGATATCACGAGCAGTACTTC TRBJ2-7 . . TRBV28
CASSQTRGELEQYF TGCGCCAGCAGCCAAACGAGAGGTGAGCTCGAGCAGTACTTC TRBJ2-7 . few TRBV4-1
CASSLDRVRLGVTGELFF TGTGCCAGCAGCCTGGACAGGGTCCGCCTCGGGGTCACCGGGGAGCTGTTTTTT TRBJ2-2 TRBD1 . TRBV6-1
CASSLGGRRETQYF TGTGCCAGCAGCTTAGGCGGGAGGAGAGAGACCCAGTACTTC TRBJ2-5 TRBD2 . TRBV11-2
CSAKSGGPYIQYF TGCAGTGCTAAGTCGGGAGGGCCATACATTCAGTACTTC TRBJ2-4 TRBD2 . TRBV20-1
CSHRGSNEQFF TGCAGTCACAGGGGAAGCAATGAGCAGTTCTTC TRBJ2-1 TRBD1 once TRBV29-1
CASSEDNEQFF TGTGCCAGCAGTGAGGACAATGAGCAGTTCTTC TRBJ2-1 . few TRBV6-2/TRBV6-3
CASLRTPGQEQYF TGTGCCAGCTTAAGGACCCCGGGGCAGGAGCAGTACTTC TRBJ2-7 . . TRBV28
CASSRRTGDSNQPQHF TGTGCCAGCAGCAGGCGGACAGGAGATAGCAATCAGCCCCAGCATTTT TRBJ1-5 TRBD1 . TRBV6-2/TRBV6-3
CASSTPGTKTGELFF TGTGCCAGTAGTACCCCCGGGACAAAGACCGGGGAGCTGTTTTTT TRBJ2-2 . . TRBV19
CASSLRAANTEAFF TGTGCCAGCAGCTTAAGAGCAGCAAACACTGAAGCTTTCTTT TRBJ1-1 . many TRBV7-3
CASQGGGGSYEQYF TGTGCCAGCCAAGGGGGGGGGGGTTCCTACGAGCAGTACTTC TRBJ2-7 . few TRBV7-9
CASSLGVGPAQGEQFF TGTGCCAGCAGCTTAGGAGTAGGACCGGCACAGGGTGAGCAGTTCTTC TRBJ2-1 . many TRBV7-9
CASSYREGDQPQHF TGTGCCAGCAGTTACCGCGAAGGGGATCAGCCCCAGCATTTT TRBJ1-5 . few TRBV6-5
CASSDAGGSGNTIYF TGTGCCAGCAGTGACGCAGGGGGCTCTGGAAACACCATATATTTT TRBJ1-3 TRBD1 many TRBV6-1
CASTWTSRGPEAFF TGTGCCAGCACCTGGACATCTCGGGGTCCTGAAGCTTTCTTT TRBJ1-1 . many TRBV6-2/TRBV6-3
CSVDRGQAAEAFF TGCAGCGTTGACCGTGGACAGGCCGCTGAAGCTTTCTTT TRBJ1-1 TRBD1 . TRBV29-1
CASRAGGPYEQYF TGTGCCAGCAGAGCGGGAGGGCCGTACGAGCAGTACTTC TRBJ2-7 TRBD2 many TRBV7-2
CASSQEGQVIEQYF TGCGCCAGCAGCCAAGAAGGGCAGGTAATCGAGCAGTACTTC TRBJ2-7 . few TRBV4-1
CDSSSRGGRGTDTQYF TGTGACAGCAGCTCCAGGGGCGGGAGAGGCACAGATACGCAGTATTTT TRBJ2-3 . . TRBV7-9
CASSWGTGIQETQYF TGCGCCAGCAGCTGGGGGACAGGGATACAAGAGACCCAGTACTTC TRBJ2-5 TRBD1 few TRBV5-1
CASSQDLGTSTTEQYF TGTGCCAGCAGCCAAGATCTCGGGACCTCCACCACCGAGCAGTACTTC TRBJ2-7 . . TRBV4-2
CASSPGVAGRLETQYF TGTGCCAGCAGCCCGGGCGTAGCGGGAAGACTAGAGACCCAGTACTTC TRBJ2-5 TRBD2 few TRBV5-6
CAWGTGTGELFF TGTGCCTGGGGGACAGGGACCGGGGAGCTGTTTTTT TRBJ2-2 TRBD1 few TRBV30
CASSERTGLFNEQFF TGTGCCAGCAGTGAACGGACAGGGCTTTTCAATGAGCAGTTCTTC TRBJ2-1 TRBD1 . TRBV6-1
CASSFSAGPGLWRKLFF TGTGCCAGCAGCTTTTCGGCAGGGCCAGGGCTTTGGAGAAAACTGTTTTTT TRBJ1-4 . . TRBV7-9
CAGPGTALNQPQHF TGTGCTGGCCCAGGGACAGCCCTCAATCAGCCCCAGCATTTT TRBJ1-5 TRBD1 . TRBV6-1
CAISAADRVGLNTEAFF TGTGCCATCAGTGCAGCGGACAGGGTGGGTTTGAACACTGAAGCTTTCTTT TRBJ1-1 TRBD1 many TRBV10-3
CASSSKVVGQGRNEQFF TGTGCCAGCAGCTCCAAAGTGGTTGGACAGGGAAGGAATGAGCAGTTCTTC TRBJ2-1 TRBD1 . TRBV7-9
CASPKDGGPGNTIYF TGTGCCAGCCCCAAAGACGGGGGCCCTGGAAACACCATATATTTT TRBJ1-3 . few TRBV7-9
CASSGQRRADTQYF TGTGCCAGCAGCGGCCAGAGGAGGGCAGATACGCAGTATTTT TRBJ2-3 . . TRBV6-1
CATSDGRQGVPTGELFF TGTGCCACCAGTGACGGAAGGCAGGGGGTTCCCACCGGGGAGCTGTTTTTT TRBJ2-2 TRBD1 few TRBV24-1
CASLDRDLGNQPQHF TGTGCCAGCCTCGACAGGGATTTAGGCAATCAGCCCCAGCATTTT TRBJ1-5 TRBD1 . TRBV28
CASSVRDRGCEQFF TGTGCCAGCAGCGTACGGGACAGGGGTTGTGAGCAGTTCTTC TRBJ2-1 TRBD1 many TRBV28
CASSDPGTSGYNEQFF TGTGCCAGCAGTGACCCCGGGACTAGCGGTTACAATGAGCAGTTCTTC TRBJ2-1 TRBD2 . TRBV6-1
CASSLKRLATNEKLFF TGTGCCAGCAGCTTGAAGAGGCTTGCAACTAATGAAAAACTGTTTTTT TRBJ1-4 . many TRBV5-5
CASRESSGANVLTF TGTGCCAGCCGGGAGAGCTCTGGGGCCAACGTCCTGACTTTC TRBJ2-6 . . TRBV28
CATSRDRVSSGNTIYF TGTGCCACCAGCAGAGATAGGGTGAGCTCTGGAAACACCATATATTTT TRBJ1-3 . few TRBV15
CATSDATGFDKNIQYF TGTGCCACCAGTGACGCGACAGGGTTCGACAAAAACATTCAGTACTTC TRBJ2-4 TRBD1 . TRBV24-1
CASSYSIRSRYSNQPQHF TGTGCCAGCAGTTACTCGATAAGGTCCAGGTATAGCAATCAGCCCCAGCATTTT TRBJ1-5 . many TRBV6-5